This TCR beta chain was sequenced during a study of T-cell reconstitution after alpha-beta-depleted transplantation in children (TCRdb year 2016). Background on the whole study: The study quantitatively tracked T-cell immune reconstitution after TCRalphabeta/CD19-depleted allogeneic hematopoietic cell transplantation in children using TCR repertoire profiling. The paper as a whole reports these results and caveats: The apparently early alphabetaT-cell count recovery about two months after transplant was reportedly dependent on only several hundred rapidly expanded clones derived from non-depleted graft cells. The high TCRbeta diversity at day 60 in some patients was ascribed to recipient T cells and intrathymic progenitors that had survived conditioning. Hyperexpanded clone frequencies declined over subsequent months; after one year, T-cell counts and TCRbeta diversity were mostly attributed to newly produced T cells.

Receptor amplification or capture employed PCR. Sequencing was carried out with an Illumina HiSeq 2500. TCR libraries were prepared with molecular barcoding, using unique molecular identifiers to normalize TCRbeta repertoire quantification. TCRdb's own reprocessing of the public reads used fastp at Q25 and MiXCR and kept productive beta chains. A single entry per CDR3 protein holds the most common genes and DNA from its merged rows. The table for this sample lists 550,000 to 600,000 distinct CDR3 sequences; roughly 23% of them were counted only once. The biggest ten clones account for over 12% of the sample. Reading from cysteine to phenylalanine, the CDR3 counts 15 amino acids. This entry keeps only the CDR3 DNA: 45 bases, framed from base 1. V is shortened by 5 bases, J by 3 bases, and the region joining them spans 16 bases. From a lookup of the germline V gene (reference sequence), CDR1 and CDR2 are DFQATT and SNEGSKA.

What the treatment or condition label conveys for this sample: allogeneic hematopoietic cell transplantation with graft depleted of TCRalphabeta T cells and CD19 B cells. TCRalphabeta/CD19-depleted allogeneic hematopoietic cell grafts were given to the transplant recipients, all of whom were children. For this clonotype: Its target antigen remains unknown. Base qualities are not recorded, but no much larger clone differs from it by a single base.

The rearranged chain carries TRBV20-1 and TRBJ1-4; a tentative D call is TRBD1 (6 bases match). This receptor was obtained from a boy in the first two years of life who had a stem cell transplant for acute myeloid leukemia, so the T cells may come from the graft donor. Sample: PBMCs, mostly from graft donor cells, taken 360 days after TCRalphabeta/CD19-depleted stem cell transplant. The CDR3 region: CSASRDTRPNEKLFF. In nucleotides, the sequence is TGCAGTGCTTCCCGGGACACCAGGCCTAATGAAAAACTGTTTTTT.